This T cell receptor beta chain was obtained from a study of OX40 agonist ivuxolimab in advanced cancers. Concerning the study at large: The costimulatory receptor OX40 (CD134) was targeted by ivuxolimab, a fully human IgG2 agonistic monoclonal antibody. Intravenous ivuxolimab was administered to patients every 2 weeks at six dose levels: 0.01, 0.1, 0.3, 1.5, 3 and 10 mg/kg. Partial responses were achieved by three dose-escalation patients, of whom one had hepatocellular carcinoma and two had cutaneous melanoma. The paper describes the monotherapy dose-escalation part (N = 52 patients) of the phase I trial of ivuxolimab. Peripheral TCRbeta sequencing aimed to test whether ivuxolimab altered TCR sequence diversity and caused clonal T-cell expansion. Of the 50 to 55 dose-escalation patients, hepatocellular carcinoma was present in approximately 20, melanoma in approximately 15, renal cell carcinoma in 9 and head and neck cancer in 9. The dose-escalation cohort was around 84% male with a mean age of about 54 years, ranging from roughly 20 to 80. Prior anti-PD-1, anti-PD-L1 or anti-CTLA-4 therapy was permitted, and checkpoint inhibitors had been received by roughly 40% of dose-escalation patients. Study-level results and caveats: On average, CD8+ T cells showed more expanded clones than CD4+ T cells after ivuxolimab. Clonal expansion of both CD4+ and CD8+ blood T cells was observed from baseline to week 6 at doses 0.1 to 3.0 mg/kg. Low levels of normalized T-cell clonal expansion were also seen in some patients who did not respond. Partial responders in the 0.1-3.0 mg/kg groups had among the lowest normalized peripheral clonal expansion, especially among CD8+ T cells. The antigen specificity of the peripheral T cells that underwent clonal expansion was not determined.

From cysteine to phenylalanine, the CDR3 is 15 amino acids long. Just CDR3 DNA is preserved here, 45 bases in frame from base 1. From the germline V gene, CDR1 is SGDLS and CDR2 is YYNGEE. Between the V and J ends, shortened by 0 bases and 1 base respectively, the junction contains 10 bases. Patients with autoimmune disease history or receiving systemic immunosuppression were excluded from the trial. In every dose cohort, peripheral blood was drawn for TCR sequencing at baseline, cycle 4 day 1, and cycle 7 day 1. The samples were drawn from a first-in-human, open-label, multicenter phase I dose-escalation trial of ivuxolimab. Adults with locally advanced or metastatic melanoma, renal cell carcinoma, hepatocellular carcinoma or head and neck squamous cell carcinoma were enrolled in the trial. CD4+ and CD8+ T cells were sorted separately from peripheral blood before TCR sequencing. For sequencing of the TCRbeta CDR3 region, genomic DNA was extracted from the sorted cells. The immunoSEQ Assay was used to sequence the TCRbeta CDR3 regions. TCRdb obtained this table from immuneACCESS and retained in-frame rearrangements with V and J assigned. These tables miss some clones; where compared with another copy, unresolved V genes account for less than half of the shortfall, and the remainder is unexplained. The sample profile shows about 91,000 clones; approximately 81% of them were found once. The ten largest clones represent roughly 1.1% of the sample.

Remarks on this clone: The clone's antigen remains unknown. Per-nucleotide qualities are absent, and no much larger clonotype sits a single base away.

The sequence is built from TRBV9 and TRBJ1-2; TRBD1 is a weak D gene call, 5 bases matching. This TCR was recovered from an adult with an advanced solid tumor such as melanoma, head and neck, liver or kidney cancer. The sample here was CD4+ or CD8+ T cells sorted from blood, taken in a trial of the OX40 agonist ivuxolimab. The CDR3 protein sequence reads: CASSVAGAHNYGYTF. The sequence in DNA is TGTGCCAGCAGCGTAGCTGGGGCCCATAACTATGGCTACACCTTC.